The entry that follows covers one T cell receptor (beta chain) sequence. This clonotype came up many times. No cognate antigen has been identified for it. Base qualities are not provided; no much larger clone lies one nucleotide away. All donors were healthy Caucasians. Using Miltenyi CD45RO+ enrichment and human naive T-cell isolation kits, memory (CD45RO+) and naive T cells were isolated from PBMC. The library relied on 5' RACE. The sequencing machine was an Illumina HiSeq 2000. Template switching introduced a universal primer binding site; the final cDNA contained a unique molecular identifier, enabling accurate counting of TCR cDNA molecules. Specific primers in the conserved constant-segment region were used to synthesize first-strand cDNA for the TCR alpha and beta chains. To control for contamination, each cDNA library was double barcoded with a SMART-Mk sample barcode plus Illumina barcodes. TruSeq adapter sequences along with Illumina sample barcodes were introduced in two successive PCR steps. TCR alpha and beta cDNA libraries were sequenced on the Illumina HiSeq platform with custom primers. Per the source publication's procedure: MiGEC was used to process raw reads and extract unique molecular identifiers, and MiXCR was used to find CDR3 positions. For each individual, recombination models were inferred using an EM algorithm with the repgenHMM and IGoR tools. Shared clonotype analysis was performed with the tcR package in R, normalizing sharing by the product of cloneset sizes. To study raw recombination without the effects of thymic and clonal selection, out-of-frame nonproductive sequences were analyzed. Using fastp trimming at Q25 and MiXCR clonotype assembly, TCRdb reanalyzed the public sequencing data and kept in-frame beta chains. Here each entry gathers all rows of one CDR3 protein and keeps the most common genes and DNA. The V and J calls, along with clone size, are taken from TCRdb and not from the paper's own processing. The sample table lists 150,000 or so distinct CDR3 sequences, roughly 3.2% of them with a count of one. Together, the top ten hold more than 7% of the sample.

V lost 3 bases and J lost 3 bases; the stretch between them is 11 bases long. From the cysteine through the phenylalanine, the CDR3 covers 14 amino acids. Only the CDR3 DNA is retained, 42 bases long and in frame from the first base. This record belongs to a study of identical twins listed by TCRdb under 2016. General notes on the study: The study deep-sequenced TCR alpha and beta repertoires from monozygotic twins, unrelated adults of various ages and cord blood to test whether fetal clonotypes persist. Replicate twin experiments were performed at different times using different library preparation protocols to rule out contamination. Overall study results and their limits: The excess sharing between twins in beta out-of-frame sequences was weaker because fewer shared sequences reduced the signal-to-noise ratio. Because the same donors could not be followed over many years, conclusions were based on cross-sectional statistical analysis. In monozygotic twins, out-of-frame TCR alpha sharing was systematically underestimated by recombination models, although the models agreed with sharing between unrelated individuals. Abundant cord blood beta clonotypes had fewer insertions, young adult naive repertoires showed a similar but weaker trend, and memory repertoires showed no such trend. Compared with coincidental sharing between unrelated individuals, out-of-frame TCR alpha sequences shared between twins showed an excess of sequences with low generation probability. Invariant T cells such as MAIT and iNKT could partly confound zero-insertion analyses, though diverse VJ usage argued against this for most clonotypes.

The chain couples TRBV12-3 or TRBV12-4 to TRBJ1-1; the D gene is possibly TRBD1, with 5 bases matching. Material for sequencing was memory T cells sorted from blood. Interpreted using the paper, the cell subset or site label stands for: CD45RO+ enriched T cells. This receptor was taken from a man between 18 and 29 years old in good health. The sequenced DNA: TGTGCCAGCAGTTTTCCAGGGACCTACACTGAAGCTTTCTTT. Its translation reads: CASSFPGTYTEAFF.